Here is one T cell receptor beta chain with its context. The antigen remains unidentified. The data are from a study of siplizumab effects on memory and regulatory T cells. Study-wide points: A major contribution to the alloresponse seemed to be made by naive T cells, which seemed more diverse than memory cells. Alloreactive sequences traceable to unstimulated CD4+ memory cells were significantly reduced by siplizumab. Tregs proliferating in siplizumab cultures lacked confirmation of their suppressive function.

Each sample yielded 90,000 to 100,000 assayed TCR templates. Measured with immunoSEQ multiplex PCR; TCRdb has only the in-frame clones, and not every one. The top ten clones hold roughly 2.7% of a sample with 100,000 or so clones, about 91% of them seen once. Germline V gene lookup returns CDR1 SGHVS and CDR2 FQNEAQ. CDR3 size: 13 residues. With 5 bases removed from V and 0 bases from J, the gap between germline ends came to 7 bases. This clonotype originated in a human donor in good health. Some clones in this sample may be carry-over from other donors' samples. What was sequenced was CD4+ T cells sorted from blood. The gene calls are TRBV7-8 and TRBJ1-1; D unclear. CDR3 sequence: CASSPRLNTEAFF. CDR3 in DNA: TGTGCCAGCAGCCCCCGGTTGAACACTGAAGCTTTCTTT.